The rows below give T cell receptor beta chains drawn from one sample of a study of blood T cells in healthy people across ages. TCRdb ran MiXCR on the 5' RACE reads and lists one entry per CDR3 protein. The sample lists over 600,000 distinct CDR3 sequences, 40% to 45% occurring once. The sample was blood. All receptors derive from an elderly man in good health. Both conserved end residues are trimmed from each CDR3. A D gene is named only where the DNA matches it firmly.

>TRBV10-3|NA|TRBJ2-2|12
AISKTALDGELF
>TRBV9|TRBD2|TRBJ2-1|17
ASSELAGGPLGIRNEQF
>TRBV12-3/TRBV12-4|NA|TRBJ2-7|14
ASSLGPGRIPYEQY
>TRBV6-6|NA|TRBJ2-3|13
ASRTGRDKGDTQY
>TRBV7-2|TRBD1|TRBJ1-5|13
ASSSLTGGNQPQH
>TRBV2|TRBD2|NA|13
ASSDREGRYNEQY
>TRBV7-2|NA|TRBJ2-4|13
ASSKEQGKKETQY
>TRBV5-1|NA|TRBJ2-5|14
ASSAIPTGTRETQY
>TRBV28|NA|TRBJ2-4|16
ASSSDRAGSRSRNIQY
>TRBV11-2|TRBD2|TRBJ2-3|17
ASSLFLAGGPGSTDTQY
>TRBV20-1|NA|TRBJ1-2|12
SASPGDGKYGYT
>TRBV28|NA|TRBJ2-7|14
ASGPLSGSFSYEQY